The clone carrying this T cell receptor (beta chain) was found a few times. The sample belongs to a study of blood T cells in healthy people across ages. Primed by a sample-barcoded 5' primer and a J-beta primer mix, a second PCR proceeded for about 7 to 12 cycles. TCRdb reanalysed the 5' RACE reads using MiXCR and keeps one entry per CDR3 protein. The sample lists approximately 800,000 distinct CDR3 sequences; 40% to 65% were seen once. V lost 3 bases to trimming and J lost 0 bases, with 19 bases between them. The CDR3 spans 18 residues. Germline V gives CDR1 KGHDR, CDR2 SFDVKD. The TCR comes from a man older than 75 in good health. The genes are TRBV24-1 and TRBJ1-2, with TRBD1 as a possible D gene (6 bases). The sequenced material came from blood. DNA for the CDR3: TGTGCCACCAGTGATCTTCCGGGACACGTTAGGTCTAACTATGGCTACACCTTC. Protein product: CATSDLPGHVRSNYGYTF.